The sequence of this TCR beta chain was determined in a study of CD8 T cells in ankylosing spondylitis. Study outcomes and limitations: Researchers reportedly found disease-linked clones significantly enriched in matched ankylosing spondylitis synovial fluid. Typical of ankylosing spondylitis blood, it appeared, was a TCR beta motif of under 10 highly homologous variants. Earlier reports found some motif variants in synovial fluid and blood in reactive arthritis.

Quantitative 5'-RACE with molecular barcodes was used to make the TCR beta libraries. TCRdb re-called the 5' RACE reads through MiXCR, storing one row per CDR3 protein. This sample has some 350,000 distinct CDR3 sequences, with roughly 14% found just once. CDR1 SGHVS and CDR2 FNYEAQ come from the germline V gene. The CDR3 extends over 13 amino acids. Trimming cost V 1 base and J 7 bases, with 10 bases left between them. This clonotype was counted ten times or more. Its target is not known. The rearrangement joins TRBV7-6 to TRBJ2-5, with D maybe TRBD1 (5 bases). This receptor was obtained from a male donor with ankylosing spondylitis or in good health (not recorded which). Material: blood, either unsorted or a sorted T cell fraction (not recorded which). Here the CDR3 DNA reads TGTGCCAGCAGCTTAGGGCAGGGTGGGACCCAGTACTTC. This translates into CASSLGQGGTQYF.